This T cell receptor (beta chain) emerged from a study of blood T cell repertoires in COVID-19. This CDR3 is 20 amino acids long. Losses at the gene ends were 7 bases for V and 0 bases for J; bases not matched to a gene: 21. CDR1 and CDR2 (germline): LGHDT, YNNKEL (reference sequence). TCRdb's table, derived via immunoSEQ multiplex PCR, lists solely in-frame clones and lacks some. The table lists 350,000 to 400,000 clones, 70% to 90% of them singletons, with under 4% in the top ten. Sequencing was done on a sample of peripheral blood. This TCR was recovered from a woman between 25 and 40 years old with COVID-19, enrolled during active disease. The chain has TRBV3-1 (or the pseudogene TRBV3-2) and TRBJ2-5; TRBD2 aligns across 9 bases. The CDR3 DNA sequence: TGTGCCAGCACCCCTGGGGTTTTTAGGCAGCGGGGGGAATACCAAGAGACCCAGTACTTC. It is translated as CASTPGVFRQRGEYQETQYF.